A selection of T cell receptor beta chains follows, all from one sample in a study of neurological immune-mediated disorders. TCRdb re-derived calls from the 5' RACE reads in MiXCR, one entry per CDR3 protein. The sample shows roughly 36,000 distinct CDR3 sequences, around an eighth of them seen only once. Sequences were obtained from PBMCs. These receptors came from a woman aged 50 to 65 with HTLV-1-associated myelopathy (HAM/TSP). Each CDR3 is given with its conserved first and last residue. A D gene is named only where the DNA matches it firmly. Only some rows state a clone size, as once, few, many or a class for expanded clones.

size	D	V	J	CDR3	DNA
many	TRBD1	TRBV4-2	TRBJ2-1	CASSQAQGDEQFF	TGTGCCAGCAGCCAGGCCCAGGGGGATGAGCAGTTCTTC
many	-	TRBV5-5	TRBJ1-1	CASSLTGTNTEAFF	TGTGCCAGCAGCCTAACAGGGACTAACACTGAAGCTTTCTTT
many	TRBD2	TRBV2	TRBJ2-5	CASRGTTSGGETQYF	TGTGCCAGCAGGGGGACGACTAGCGGGGGAGAGACCCAGTACTTC
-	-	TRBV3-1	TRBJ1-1	CASSPQGNTEAFF	TGTGCCAGCAGCCCACAGGGTAACACTGAAGCTTTCTTT
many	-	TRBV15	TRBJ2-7	CATAGPKGSSYEQYF	TGTGCCACCGCCGGGCCGAAAGGGAGCTCCTACGAGCAGTACTTC
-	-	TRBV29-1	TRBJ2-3	CSVASGITDTQYF	TGCAGCGTTGCTTCGGGAATCACAGATACGCAGTATTTT
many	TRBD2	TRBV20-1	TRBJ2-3	CSALGGGLAGWPTDTQYF	TGCAGTGCTCTTGGGGGGGGACTAGCGGGGTGGCCCACAGATACGCAGTATTTT
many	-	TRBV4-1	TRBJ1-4	CASSQRGEDEKLFF	TGCGCCAGCAGCCAACGTGGGGAAGACGAAAAACTGTTTTTT
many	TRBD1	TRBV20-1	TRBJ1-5	CSATRDSANQPQHF	TGCAGTGCTACCCGGGACAGCGCCAATCAGCCCCAGCATTTT
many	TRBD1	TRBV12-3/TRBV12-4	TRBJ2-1	CASSPSLPGQGGHEQFF	TGTGCCAGCAGTCCCTCCCTACCGGGACAGGGGGGGCATGAGCAGTTCTTC
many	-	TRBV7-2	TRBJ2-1	CASSLGTSHNEQFF	TGTGCCAGCAGCTTAGGGACAAGTCACAATGAGCAGTTCTTC
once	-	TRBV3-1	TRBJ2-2	CASSLEARQETQYFGPGTGELFF	-
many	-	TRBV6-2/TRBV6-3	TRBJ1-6	CASSNSAGTTGSPLHF	TGTGCCAGCAGCAACTCGGCGGGGACAACGGGATCACCCCTCCACTTT
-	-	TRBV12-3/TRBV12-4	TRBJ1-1	CASRPTAANTEAFF	TGTGCCAGCAGGCCGACGGCTGCGAACACTGAAGCTTTCTTT
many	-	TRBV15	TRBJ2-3	CATTPNLRDQGTDTQYF	TGTGCCACCACACCCAACCTCCGTGATCAGGGGACAGATACGCAGTATTTT
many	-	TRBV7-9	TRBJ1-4	CASSLAQSRRFEKLFF	TGTGCCAGCAGCTTAGCTCAATCCAGGCGGTTTGAAAAACTGTTTTTT
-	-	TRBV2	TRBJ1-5	CASRVHGNQPQHF	TGTGCCAGCAGAGTACACGGCAATCAGCCCCAGCATTTT
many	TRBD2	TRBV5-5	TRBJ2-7	CASSSHGGLAVQYF	TGTGCCAGCAGCTCGCACGGGGGACTAGCGGTCCAGTACTTC
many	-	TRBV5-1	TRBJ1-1	CASSLGRYGVNTEAFF	TGCGCCAGCAGCTTGGGCAGGTATGGAGTGAACACTGAAGCTTTCTTT
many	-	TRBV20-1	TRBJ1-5	CSAREWGRGNQPQHF	TGCAGTGCTAGAGAGTGGGGTAGGGGGAATCAGCCCCAGCATTTT
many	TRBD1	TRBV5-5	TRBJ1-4	CASSFTGGTNEKLFF	TGTGCCAGCAGCTTTACAGGGGGAACTAATGAAAAACTGTTTTTT
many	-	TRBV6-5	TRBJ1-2	CASSYWSDSNYGYTF	TGTGCCAGCAGTTACTGGTCGGACAGCAACTATGGCTACACCTTC
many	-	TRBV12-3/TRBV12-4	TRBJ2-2	CASSFGGANTGELFF	TGTGCCAGCAGTTTCGGAGGAGCTAACACCGGGGAGCTGTTTTTT
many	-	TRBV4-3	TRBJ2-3	CASSQGRDRLTDTQYF	TGCGCCAGCAGCCAAGGCCGAGACAGACTCACAGATACGCAGTATTTT
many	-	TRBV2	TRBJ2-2	CASIGGGTPNTGELFF	TGTGCCAGTATAGGCGGCGGGACTCCGAACACCGGGGAGCTGTTTTTT
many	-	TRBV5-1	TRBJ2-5	CASSLGHRSGYQETQYF	TGCGCCAGCAGCCTAGGGCACCGGAGTGGGTACCAAGAGACCCAGTACTTC
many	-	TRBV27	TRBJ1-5	CASSEGTGQPQHF	TGTGCCAGCAGTGAAGGGACGGGACAGCCCCAGCATTTT
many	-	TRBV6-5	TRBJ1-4	CASSYHRGLSNEKLFF	TGTGCCAGCAGTTACCATCGGGGATTGTCTAATGAAAAACTGTTTTTT
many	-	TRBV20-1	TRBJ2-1	CSANAGPSSYNEQFF	TGCAGTGCTAACGCCGGGCCTAGCTCCTACAATGAGCAGTTCTTC
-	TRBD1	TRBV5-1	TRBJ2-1	CASSYGGTGAYNEQFF	TGCGCCAGCAGCTATGGCGGGACAGGGGCGTACAATGAGCAGTTCTTC
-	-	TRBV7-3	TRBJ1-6	CASSADTLGSPLHF	TGTGCCAGCAGCGCGGACACGCTCGGATCACCCCTCCACTTT
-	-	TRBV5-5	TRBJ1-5	CASSLDRRGNQPQHF	TGTGCCAGCAGCTTGGACAGGAGGGGCAATCAGCCCCAGCATTTT
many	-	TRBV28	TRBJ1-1	CASRLPDGLGNTEAFF	TGTGCCAGCAGACTACCGGACGGACTCGGGAACACTGAAGCTTTCTTT
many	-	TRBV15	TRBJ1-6	CATSRSRGLDSPLHF	TGTGCCACCAGCAGGTCCAGGGGTCTAGACTCACCCCTCCACTTT
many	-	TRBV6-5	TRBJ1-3	CASSLQTGNTIYF	TGTGCCAGCAGCCTACAGACTGGAAACACCATATATTTT
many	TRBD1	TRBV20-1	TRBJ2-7	CSAPPGTGKSYEQYF	TGCAGTGCTCCCCCAGGGACAGGCAAATCCTACGAGCAGTACTTC
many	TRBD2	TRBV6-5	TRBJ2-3	CASSYSGTSTDTQYF	TGTGCCAGCAGTTACAGCGGGACTAGCACAGATACGCAGTATTTT
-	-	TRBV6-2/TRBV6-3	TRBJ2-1	CASTQRERGWQFF	TGTGCCAGCACCCAAAGGGAACGGGGCTGGCAGTTCTTC
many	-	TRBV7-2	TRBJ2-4	CASSLGSYGNIQYF	TGTGCCAGCAGCTTGGGCTCGTACGGGAACATTCAGTACTTC
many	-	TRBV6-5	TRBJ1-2	CASSYSGGHGYTF	TGTGCCAGCAGTTACTCTGGGGGGCACGGCTACACCTTC
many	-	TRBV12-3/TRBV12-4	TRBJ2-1	CASSNRGNSYNEQFF	TGTGCCAGCAGCAATCGGGGTAACTCCTACAATGAGCAGTTCTTC
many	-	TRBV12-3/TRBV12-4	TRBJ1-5	CASSSGTPRQQPQHF	TGTGCCAGCTCCTCCGGGACACCAAGACAACAGCCCCAGCATTTT
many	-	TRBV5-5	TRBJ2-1	CASSLEGPLYNEQFF	TGTGCCAGCAGCTTGGAGGGGCCCCTGTACAATGAGCAGTTCTTC
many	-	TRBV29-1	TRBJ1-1	CSATSPGTSFEAFF	TGCAGCGCCACAAGCCCAGGAACATCTTTTGAAGCTTTCTTT
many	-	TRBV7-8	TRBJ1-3	CASSLGTSGNTIYF	TGTGCCAGCAGCTTAGGGACATCTGGAAACACCATATATTTT
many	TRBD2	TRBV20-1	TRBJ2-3	CSARDWTSSPDTQYF	TGCAGTGCTAGAGATTGGACTAGCAGCCCAGATACGCAGTATTTT